This T cell receptor (beta chain) was documented in a study of shared clonotypes between healthy human individuals. Study findings and constraints: It was the few donors that limited the genetic and exposure-history diversity represented. Generation probabilities were higher for clonotypes shared across all four sorted-subset donors than for unshared ones. Inspection by rarefaction showed sorted-subset sequencing to be incomplete despite large depth.

TCRdb's copy holds only in-frame clones and misses some; the assay was immunoSEQ multiplex PCR. The sample yields some 2,000,000 clones, roughly 95% seen once. A note on this clone: Its antigen remains unknown.

Germline lookup yields CDR1 LNHDA and CDR2 SQIVND (reference sequence). The junction had 5 bases not matched to a gene; V was cut back by 6 bases and J by 2 bases. CDR3 length equals 16 residues. The chain has TRBV19 and TRBJ2-6, with 9 positions matching TRBD1. Sequenced input: naive CD4+ T cells sorted from blood. Indicated subset: CD45RA+ positively selected. This clonotype was obtained from a man between 18 and 35 years old in good health. CDR3 residues: CASRLRDRAGANVLTF. The CDR3 nucleotides read TGTGCCAGTAGACTTCGGGACAGGGCTGGGGCCAACGTCCTGACTTTC.